This entry is about one T cell receptor (beta chain). Its antigen is unknown. The data derive from a study of cytomegalovirus exposure and HLA in healthy donors. On the study more broadly: The 120 validation repertoires used the same platform as the 550 to 850 first-cohort repertoires (as reported by a later analysis). The study, taken as a whole, reports: There were some public TCRs occurring in many donors, but most TCR sequences were rare. Three chains linked to CMV were shown in vitro to be specific for CMV antigens.

Sequencing used immunoSEQ multiplex PCR; TCRdb keeps in-frame clones, though not all of them. The repertoire holds about 180,000 clones, with about 87% as singletons. Trimming took off 8 bases at V and 2 bases at J, with 11 bases between the two ends. The CDR3 has 13 residues. CDR1 is ENHRY and CDR2 is SYGVKD in the germline V gene. This chain joins TRBV10-3 and TRBJ2-3; a weak D match, TRBD1 (6 bases). The sample was PBMCs. The source of this sequence is a woman younger than 45 in good health and CMV-seronegative. CDR3: CAISRTDTDTQYF. For the CDR3, the DNA is TGTGCCATCTCGAGGACAGACACAGATACGCAGTATTTT.